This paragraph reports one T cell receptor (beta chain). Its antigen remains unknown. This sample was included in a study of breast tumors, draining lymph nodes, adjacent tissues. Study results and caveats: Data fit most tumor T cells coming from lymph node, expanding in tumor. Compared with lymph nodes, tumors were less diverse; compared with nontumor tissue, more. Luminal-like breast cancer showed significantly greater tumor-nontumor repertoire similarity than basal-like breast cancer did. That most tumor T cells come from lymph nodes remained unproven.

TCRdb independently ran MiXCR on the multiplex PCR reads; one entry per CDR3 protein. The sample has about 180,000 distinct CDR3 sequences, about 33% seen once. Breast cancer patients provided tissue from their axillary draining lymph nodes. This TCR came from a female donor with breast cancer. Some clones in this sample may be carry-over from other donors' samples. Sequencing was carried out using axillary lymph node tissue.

The CDR3 coding sequence is TGTGCCAGCAGTTACCTCCGGACAGGGGCCTATGGCTACACCTTC. Protein sequence: CASSYLRTGAYGYTF. V usage is TRBV6-2 or TRBV6-3 and J usage is TRBJ1-2; 9 positions match TRBD1. Unmatched junction bases numbered 5, after V lost 2 bases and J lost 4 bases. CDR3 length equals 15 residues. The germline CDR1 and CDR2 sequences are MNHEY and SVGEGT.